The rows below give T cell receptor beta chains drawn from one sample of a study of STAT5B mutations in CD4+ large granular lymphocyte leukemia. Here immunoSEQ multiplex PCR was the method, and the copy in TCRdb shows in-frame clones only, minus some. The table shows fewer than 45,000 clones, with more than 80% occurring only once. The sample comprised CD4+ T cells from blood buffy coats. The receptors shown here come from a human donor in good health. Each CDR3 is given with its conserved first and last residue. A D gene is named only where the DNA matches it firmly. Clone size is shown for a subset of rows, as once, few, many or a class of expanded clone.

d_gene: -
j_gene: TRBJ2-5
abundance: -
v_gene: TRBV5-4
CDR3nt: TGTGCCAGCAGCTCAATTCAAGAGACCCAGTACTTC
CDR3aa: CASSSIQETQYF

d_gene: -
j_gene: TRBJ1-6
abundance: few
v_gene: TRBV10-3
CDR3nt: TGTGCCATCAGTGAGTCGGTCGGCGGGCAACCCCTCCACTTT
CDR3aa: CAISESVGGQPLHF

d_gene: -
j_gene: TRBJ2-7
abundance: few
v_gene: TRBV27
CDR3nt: TGTGCCAGCAGTTTATCGCGCGGGGCCTACGAGCAGTACTTC
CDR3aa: CASSLSRGAYEQYF

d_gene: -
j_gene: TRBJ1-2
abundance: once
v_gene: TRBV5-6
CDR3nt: TGTGCCAGCAGCCCCCCCCGGGACGATGGCTACACCTTC
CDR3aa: CASSPPRDDGYTF

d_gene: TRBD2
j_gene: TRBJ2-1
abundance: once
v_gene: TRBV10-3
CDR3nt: TGTGCCATCGGCGGGGGGGGCTACAATGAGCAGTTCTTC
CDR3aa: CAIGGGGYNEQFF

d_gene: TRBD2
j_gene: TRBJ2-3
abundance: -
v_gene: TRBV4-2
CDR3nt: TGTGCCAGCAGCCAAGAGGTCAGGGTTTCGTCTAGCGGGATCACAGATACGCAGTATTTT
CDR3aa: CASSQEVRVSSSGITDTQYF

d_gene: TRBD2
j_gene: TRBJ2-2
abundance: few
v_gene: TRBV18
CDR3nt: TGTGCCAGCTCACCCCTAGCGGAGAACACCGGGGAGCTGTTTTTT
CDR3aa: CASSPLAENTGELFF

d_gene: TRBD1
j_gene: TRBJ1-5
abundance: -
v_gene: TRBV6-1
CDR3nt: TGTGCCAGCACTGCGGGACAGGGGAGCAATCAGCCCCAGCATTTT
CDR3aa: CASTAGQGSNQPQHF

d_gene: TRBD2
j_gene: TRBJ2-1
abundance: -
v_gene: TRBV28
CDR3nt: TGTGCCAGCAATCGGGGGGACCTCTTGGGTGAGCAGTTCTTC
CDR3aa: CASNRGDLLGEQFF

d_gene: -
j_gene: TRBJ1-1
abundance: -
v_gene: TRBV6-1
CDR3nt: TGTGCCAGCACCGGAGGAGGGGCAAGGGACACTGAAGCTTTCTTT
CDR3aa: CASTGGGARDTEAFF

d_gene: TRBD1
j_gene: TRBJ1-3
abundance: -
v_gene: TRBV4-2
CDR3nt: TGTGCCAGCAGCCAAGATACCACCTCCGGACAGGGCCCTTTGAGAATATATTTT
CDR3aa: CASSQDTTSGQGPLRIYF

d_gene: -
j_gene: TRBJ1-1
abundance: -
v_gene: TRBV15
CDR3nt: TGTGCCACCAGCGGTACTAGGGCTGAAGCTTTCTTT
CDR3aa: CATSGTRAEAFF

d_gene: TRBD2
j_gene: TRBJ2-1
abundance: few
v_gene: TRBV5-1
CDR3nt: TGCGCCAGCAGCAGATCCGGGACTAGCGGCAACAATGAGCAGTTCTTC
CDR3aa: CASSRSGTSGNNEQFF

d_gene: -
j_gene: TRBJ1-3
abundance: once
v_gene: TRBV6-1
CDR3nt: TGTGCCAGCAGTGATGAGAACTCTGGAAACACCATATATTTT
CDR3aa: CASSDENSGNTIYF

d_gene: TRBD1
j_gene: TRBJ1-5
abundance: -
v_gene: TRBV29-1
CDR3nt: TGCAGCGCTTCAGGGGGGTATAGCAATCAGCCCCAGCATTTT
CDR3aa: CSASGGYSNQPQHF

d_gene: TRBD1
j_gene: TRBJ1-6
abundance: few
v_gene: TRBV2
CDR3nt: TGTGCCAGCAGTGAGGGACAGGGGAGTTCACCCCTCCACTTT
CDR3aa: CASSEGQGSSPLHF

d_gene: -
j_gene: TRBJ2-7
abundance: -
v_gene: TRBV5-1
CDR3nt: TGCGCCAGCAGACTGGAGGGTCAGGGGCGGTCCTACGAGCAGTACTTC
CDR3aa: CASRLEGQGRSYEQYF

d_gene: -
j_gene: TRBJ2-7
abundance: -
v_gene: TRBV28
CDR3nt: TGTGCCAGCAGCCCGACACTTCGTTACGAGCAGTACTTC
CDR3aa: CASSPTLRYEQYF

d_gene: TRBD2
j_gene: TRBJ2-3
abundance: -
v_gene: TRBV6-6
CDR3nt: TGTGCCAGCAGTCCGCGGGGGGCCCGCACAGATACGCAGTATTTT
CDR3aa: CASSPRGARTDTQYF

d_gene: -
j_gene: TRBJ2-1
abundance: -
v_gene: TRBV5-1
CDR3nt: TGCGCCAGCAGCTCAGCATCACGGGCTGCGGCGGGTGAGCAGTTCTTC
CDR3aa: CASSSASRAAAGEQFF

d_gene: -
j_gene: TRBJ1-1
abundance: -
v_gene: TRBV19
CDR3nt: TGTGCCAGTAGTATAGGAGGCCTCGTGAACACTGAAGCTTTCTTT
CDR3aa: CASSIGGLVNTEAFF

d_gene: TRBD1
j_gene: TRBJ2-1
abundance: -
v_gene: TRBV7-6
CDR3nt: TGTGCCAGCAGCTTGCGACAGGGTCCTCTCTCCTACAATGAGCAGTTCTTC
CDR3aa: CASSLRQGPLSYNEQFF

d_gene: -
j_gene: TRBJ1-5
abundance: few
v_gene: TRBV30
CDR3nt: TGTGCCTGGAGTGTGGGGGGCCATCAGCCCCAGCATTTT
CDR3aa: CAWSVGGHQPQHF

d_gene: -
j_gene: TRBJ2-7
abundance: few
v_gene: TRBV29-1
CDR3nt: TGCAGCGTTGAAGAAGGCGGGTACCACTCCTACGAGCAGTACTTC
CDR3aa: CSVEEGGYHSYEQYF

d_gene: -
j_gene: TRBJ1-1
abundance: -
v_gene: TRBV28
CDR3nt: TGTGCCAGCAGTTTTTCCGGCAGTACTCCTGAAGCTTTCTTT
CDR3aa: CASSFSGSTPEAFF

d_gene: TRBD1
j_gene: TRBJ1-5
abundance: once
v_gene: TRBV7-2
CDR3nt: TGTGCCAGCAGCACCGGGACAGGGTTCAATCAGCCCCAGCATTTT
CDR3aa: CASSTGTGFNQPQHF

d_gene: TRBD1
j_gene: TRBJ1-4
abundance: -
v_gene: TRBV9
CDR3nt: TGTGCCAGCACCAGGACAGGGGGCTCGACAGAAAAACTGTTTTTT
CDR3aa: CASTRTGGSTEKLFF

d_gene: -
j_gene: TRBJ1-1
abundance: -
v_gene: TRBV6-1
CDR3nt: TGTGCCATTCGAAATCGAGGGAACACTGAAGCTTTCTTT
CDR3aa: CAIRNRGNTEAFF

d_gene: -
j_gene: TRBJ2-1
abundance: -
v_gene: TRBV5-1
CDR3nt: TGCGCCAGCAGACTAGCCTTTGGGGGGAATGAGCAGTTCTTC
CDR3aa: CASRLAFGGNEQFF

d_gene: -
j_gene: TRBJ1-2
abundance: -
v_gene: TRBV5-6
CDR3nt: TGTGCCAGCAGTCCCCGTATATCCGGGTACTATGGCTACACCTTC
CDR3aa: CASSPRISGYYGYTF

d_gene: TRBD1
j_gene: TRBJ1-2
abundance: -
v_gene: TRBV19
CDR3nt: TGTGCCAGTACAGGGGGCACAGGATTTGGCTACACCTTC
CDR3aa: CASTGGTGFGYTF

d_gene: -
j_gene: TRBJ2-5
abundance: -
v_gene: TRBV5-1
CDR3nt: TGCGCCAGCAGCGGGCGAGGCGGGGAGACCCAGTACTTC
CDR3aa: CASSGRGGETQYF

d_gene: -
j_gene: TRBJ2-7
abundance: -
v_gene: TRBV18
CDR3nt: TGTGCCAGCTCACCCGGGAGTACCTCCTACGAGCAGTACTTC
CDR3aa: CASSPGSTSYEQYF

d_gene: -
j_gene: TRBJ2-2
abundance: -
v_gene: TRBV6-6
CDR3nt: TGTGCCAGCAGTTACGGCGCCGGGGAGCTGTTTTTT
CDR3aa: CASSYGAGELFF

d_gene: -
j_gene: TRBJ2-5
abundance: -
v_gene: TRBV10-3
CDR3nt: TGTGCCATCAGTGATAGCCTCACGATAGGTGGGCAAGAGACCCAGTACTTC
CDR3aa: CAISDSLTIGGQETQYF

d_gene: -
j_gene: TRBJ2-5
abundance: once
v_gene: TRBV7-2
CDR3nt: TGTGCCAGCAGCTTAAACCTAGCCCTCGGGGAGACCCAGTACTTC
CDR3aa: CASSLNLALGETQYF

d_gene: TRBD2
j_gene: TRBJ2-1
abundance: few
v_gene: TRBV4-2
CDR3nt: TGTGCCAGCAGCCCTTCCAGCGGGGGACACTCCTACAATGAGCAGTTCTTC
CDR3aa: CASSPSSGGHSYNEQFF

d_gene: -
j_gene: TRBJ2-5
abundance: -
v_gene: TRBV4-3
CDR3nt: TGCGCCAGCAGCCCTACAGGAATGCAAGAGACCCAGTACTTC
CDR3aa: CASSPTGMQETQYF

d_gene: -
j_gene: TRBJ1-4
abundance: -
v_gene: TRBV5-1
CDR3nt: TGCGCCACCAGAAGGGATAATGAAAAACTGTTTTTT
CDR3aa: CATRRDNEKLFF

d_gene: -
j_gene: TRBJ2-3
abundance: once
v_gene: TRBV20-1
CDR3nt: TGCAGTGCCTTCGTACCAGATACGCAGTATTTT
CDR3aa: CSAFVPDTQYF

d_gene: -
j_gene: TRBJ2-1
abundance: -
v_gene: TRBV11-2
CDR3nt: TGTGCCAGCAGCCCGCGAAGCGGACCGACCTACAATGAGCAGTTCTTC
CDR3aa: CASSPRSGPTYNEQFF

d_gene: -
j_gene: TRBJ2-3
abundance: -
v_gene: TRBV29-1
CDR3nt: TGCAGCGGGTTTGGACCATTCACAGATACGCAGTATTTT
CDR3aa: CSGFGPFTDTQYF

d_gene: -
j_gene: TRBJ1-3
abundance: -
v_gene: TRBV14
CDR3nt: TGTGCCAGCAGCCAAGGAGTGGGCCCAGGAAACACCATATATTTT
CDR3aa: CASSQGVGPGNTIYF

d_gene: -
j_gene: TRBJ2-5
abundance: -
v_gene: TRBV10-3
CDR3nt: TGTGCCATCAGTCCTGGGGGGAGTCAAGAGACCCAGTACTTC
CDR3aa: CAISPGGSQETQYF

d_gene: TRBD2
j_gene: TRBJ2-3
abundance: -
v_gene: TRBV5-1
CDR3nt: TGCGCCAGCAGCTTCGGCGGGGGGAACACAGATACGCAGTATTTT
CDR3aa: CASSFGGGNTDTQYF

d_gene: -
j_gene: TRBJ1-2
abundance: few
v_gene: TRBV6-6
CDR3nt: TGTGCCAGCAGCCCCCTCGGCAGGGGCCATGGCTACACCTTC
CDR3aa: CASSPLGRGHGYTF

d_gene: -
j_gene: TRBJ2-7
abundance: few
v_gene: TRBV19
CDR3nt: TGTGCCAGTAGTGGGACTGGGCGCTACGAGCAGTACTTC
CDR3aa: CASSGTGRYEQYF

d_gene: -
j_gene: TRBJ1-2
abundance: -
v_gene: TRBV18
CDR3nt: TGTGCCAGCTCACCACCGAATATCCTGGGCTACACCTTC
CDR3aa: CASSPPNILGYTF

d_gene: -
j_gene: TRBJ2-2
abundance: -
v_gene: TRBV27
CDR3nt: TGTGCCAGCAGTCTAAAGGCCGGCCACGGGGAGCTGTTTTTT
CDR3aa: CASSLKAGHGELFF

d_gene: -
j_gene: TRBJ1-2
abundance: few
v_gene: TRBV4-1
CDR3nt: TGCGCCAGCAGCCAAGGTCGGACATATGGCTACACCTTC
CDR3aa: CASSQGRTYGYTF

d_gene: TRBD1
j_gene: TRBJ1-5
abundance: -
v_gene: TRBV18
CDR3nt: TGTGCCAGCTCACCGGGACAGGGGGCCCCTCAGCCCCAGCATTTT
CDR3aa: CASSPGQGAPQPQHF

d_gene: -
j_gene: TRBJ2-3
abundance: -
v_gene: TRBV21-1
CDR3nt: TGTGCCAGCAGCAAAGCACGGTCCAGAGAGGAGCGGGGTAGGGATACGCAGTATTTT
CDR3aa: CASSKARSREERGRDTQYF

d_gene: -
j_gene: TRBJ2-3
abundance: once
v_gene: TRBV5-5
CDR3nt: TGTGCCAGCAGATCACACCAGGGCGGAGATACGCAGTATTTT
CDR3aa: CASRSHQGGDTQYF

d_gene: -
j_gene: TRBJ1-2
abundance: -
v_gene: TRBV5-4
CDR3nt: TGTGCCAGCAGCTTGTCTCAGGGGATTTACTATGGCTACACCTTC
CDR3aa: CASSLSQGIYYGYTF

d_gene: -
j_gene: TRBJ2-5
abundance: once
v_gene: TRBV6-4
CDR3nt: TGTGCCAGCAGTGACTCGAGAGTCGGGGAGACCCAGTACTTC
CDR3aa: CASSDSRVGETQYF

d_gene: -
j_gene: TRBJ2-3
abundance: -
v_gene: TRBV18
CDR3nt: TGTGCCAGCTCACCGGACGGATGGATAGATACGCAGTATTTT
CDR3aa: CASSPDGWIDTQYF

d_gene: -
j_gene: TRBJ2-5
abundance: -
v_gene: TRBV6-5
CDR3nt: TGTGCCAGCAGTTACTCGCGGGGCAGCCAAGAGACCCAGTACTTC
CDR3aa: CASSYSRGSQETQYF